The next 18 T cell receptor beta chains were all read from a single sample in a study of vaccination and CD4 T cells after COVID-19. Sequenced with the Oncomine TCR Beta short-read assay was DNA taken from cultured CD4+ T cells. One entry per CDR3 protein, called by TCRdb with MiXCR from the PCR reads. The data show 10,000 to 12,000 distinct CDR3 sequences, with 60% to 65% seen just once and 30% to 35% held by the top ten. Antigens for these TCRs are unknown. Treatment described: roughly ten-day PBMC culture with coronavirus spike peptide pools or control peptides (ViraFEST assay). The sample consisted of CD4+ T cells from blood, cultured in vitro. The receptors here all came from a human donor who had recovered from COVID-19.

CDR3 loop: CSARGRTSGGEQFF. The CDR3 bases are TGCAGTGCTAGAGGCCGGACTAGCGGTGGTGAGCAGTTCTTC. The rearrangement uses TRBV20-1 and TRBJ2-1; 10 bases agree with TRBD2. Germline lookup yields CDR1 DFQATT and CDR2 SNEGSKA (reference sequence). The J segment lost 9 bases and the V segment lost 1 base, leaving 6 bases of the junction unmatched. This CDR3 region has 14 residues.

This rearrangement joins TRBV20-1 to TRBJ1-1; D possibly corresponds to TRBD1 (6 bases). CDR1 is DFQATT and CDR2 is SNEGSKA in the germline V gene (reference sequence). The CDR3 consists of 14 residues. Trimming pared 5 bases from V and 5 bases from J, leaving 18 bases between. CDR3 loop: CSAQSKTGRTEAFF. CDR3 DNA sequence: TGCAGTGCTCAATCCAAGACAGGTAGAACTGAAGCTTTCTTT.

This rearrangement joins TRBV20-1 to TRBJ2-7; 12 bases agree with TRBD2. There are 15 residues in the CDR3. The germline V gene encodes CDR1 DFQATT and CDR2 SNEGSKA (reference sequence). Trimming took 6 bases from V and 2 from J; bases not matched to a gene: 8. In nucleotides, the CDR3 is TGCAGTGCCCTGACTAGCGGGAGTTACACCTACGAGCAGTACTTC. This codes for CSALTSGSYTYEQYF.

V and J are TRBV6-2 or TRBV6-3 and TRBJ1-1; D gene uncertain. CDR3 length: 12 amino acids. V shed 6 bases and J shed 7 bases, with 12 bases lying between them. Germline V gene lookup returns CDR1 MNHEY and CDR2 SVGEGT. CDR3 in DNA: TGTGCCAGCAGCCAAAACGGACGTGAAGCTTTCTTT. As protein: CASSQNGREAFF.

This clonotype was detected only once. The V and J genes are TRBV29-1 and TRBJ2-3; 8 bases are a match to TRBD1. V lost 6 bases, J lost 5 bases, and 7 bases stayed unmatched. The germline V gene encodes CDR1 SQVTM and CDR2 ANQGSEA. The length of the CDR3 is 13 residues. As DNA, the CDR3 is TGCAGCGTCATAGGACAGGGCAGAGATACGCAGTATTTT. It encodes CSVIGQGRDTQYF.

J is TRBJ2-2 and V is TRBV27, with 9 bases lining up with TRBD1. The CDR3 is 13 residues long. Germline lookup yields CDR1 MNHEY and CDR2 SMNVEV (reference sequence). J lost 4 bases, V lost 9 bases, and 3 bases had no gene match. CDR3 amino acids: CARPQGATGELFF. The CDR3 nucleotides read TGTGCCAGGCCACAGGGGGCCACCGGGGAGCTGTTTTTT.

The V and J genes are TRBV6-5 and TRBJ2-3, with TRBD2 matching 8 bases. J gave up 5 bases and V 6 bases, and 13 bases lay outside the gene matches. CDR1 is MNHEY, CDR2 SVGAGI, per germline. This CDR3 is built from 16 residues. CDR3 bases: TGTGCCAGCAGCTACGGGCCGGGGGGGCAGGGAGATACGCAGTATTTT. Protein product: CASSYGPGGQGDTQYF.

The rearrangement uses TRBV15 and TRBJ1-2; tentative D call: TRBD1 (6 bases). CDR3 length: 14 amino acids. Trimming removed 4 bases at V and 4 bases at J, with 13 bases between. Germline V gene lookup returns CDR1 LNHNV and CDR2 YYDKDF (reference sequence). For the CDR3, the DNA is TGTGCCACCAGCACTAACAAGGACAGCTATGGCTACACCTTC. It translates to CATSTNKDSYGYTF.

In its sample, this clonotype was seen once. The chain uses TRBV15 and TRBJ2-1; D ambiguous. CDR3 length: 15 residues. Trimming took 0 bases from V and 2 from J, leaving 8 bases between them. The germline gives CDR1 LNHNV, CDR2 YYDKDF (reference sequence). The CDR3 coding sequence is TGTGCCACCAGCAGAGATCCGGAAACCTACAATGAGCAGTTCTTC. Amino acids: CATSRDPETYNEQFF.

The chain has TRBV2 and TRBJ1-3; D possibly corresponds to TRBD1 (5 bases). Trimming left V 7 bases short and J 2 bases short, with 6 bases between. The germline gives CDR1 SNHLY, CDR2 FYNNEI. This CDR3 has 12 residues. The CDR3 here is CASTGAGNTIYF. The DNA for the CDR3 is TGTGCCAGCACGGGGGCTGGAAACACCATATATTTT.

The rearrangement links TRBV20-1 to TRBJ2-7, with unresolved D. Germline-derived CDR1 and CDR2 are DFQATT and SNEGSKA (reference sequence). Trimming left V 0 bases short and J 5 bases short, with 14 bases between. The CDR3 extends over 14 amino acids. The CDR3 sequence is CSARERPFTNEQYF. The CDR3 DNA is TGCAGTGCTAGAGAACGACCTTTCACGAACGAGCAGTACTTC.

The V call is TRBV21-1, the J call TRBJ1-1; TRBD1 is the table's D call, not checked against the DNA. TRBV21-1 is a known pseudogene. CDR3 length: 20 amino acids. The CDR3 sequence is CASSKALQGGIIPRLTEAFF. The CDR3 DNA follows: TGTGCCAGCAGCAAAGCGCTACAGGGTGGGATTATCCCTAGGCTCACTGAAGCTTTCTTT.

This chain connects TRBV20-1 to TRBJ1-2; D gene ambiguous. Looked up from germline, CDR1 is DFQATT and CDR2 is SNEGSKA (reference sequence). The CDR3 has 17 amino acids. The germline V and J ends were trimmed by 6 bases and 4 bases, with 27 bases remaining between them. CDR3: CSAKEVTPMSDLYGYTF. CDR3 nucleotide sequence: TGCAGTGCCAAAGAGGTGACCCCCATGTCTGACCTCTATGGCTACACCTTC.

This clonotype was detected only a few times. The chain combines TRBV27 with TRBJ2-2; D tentatively reads TRBD1 or TRBD2 (6 bases each). The germline V gene encodes CDR1 MNHEY and CDR2 SMNVEV (reference sequence). V lost 5 bases and J 3 bases, leaving 13 bases between the germline ends. This CDR3 has 15 residues. The CDR3 sequence is CASSQQGTYTGELFF. The CDR3 DNA reads TGTGCCAGCAGTCAGCAGGGGACTTACACCGGGGAGCTGTTTTTT.

The chain uses TRBV20-1 and TRBJ2-3; 13 bases align to TRBD2. The ends lost 3 bases at V and 2 bases at J; junction bases unmatched: 5. The germline gives CDR1 DFQATT, CDR2 SNEGSKA (reference sequence). The CDR3 is 16 amino acids. CDR3 in amino acids: CSASQGLAGDTDTQYF. DNA of the CDR3: TGCAGTGCTAGCCAAGGACTAGCGGGGGACACAGATACGCAGTATTTT.

The CDR3 sequence: CASSENKNEQYF. The CDR3 coding sequence is TGTGCCAGCAGTGAAAACAAGAACGAGCAGTACTTC. The V gene is TRBV6-1, the J gene TRBJ2-7; D is ambiguous. The germline V gene encodes CDR1 MNHNS and CDR2 SASEGT. The CDR3 is 12 amino acids. Trimming pared 2 bases from V and 5 bases from J, leaving 7 bases between.

The J gene is TRBJ1-1, the V gene TRBV20-1; 7 nucleotides agree with TRBD1. The CDR3 runs to 14 residues. The J segment lost 0 bases and the V segment lost 5 bases, leaving 6 bases of the junction unmatched. Germline CDR1 DFQATT, CDR2 SNEGSKA (reference sequence). The CDR3 reads CSAPGTVMNTEAFF. The CDR3 bases are TGCAGTGCTCCGGGGACAGTCATGAACACTGAAGCTTTCTTT.

V usage is TRBV21-1 and J usage is TRBJ2-7; the D call in the table, TRBD1, was not verified against the DNA. TRBV21-1 is a pseudogene. The CDR3 is 15 residues long. The CDR3 loop reads CASSNQVGHSYEQYF. Here the CDR3 DNA reads TGTGCCAGCAGCAACCAGGTCGGACATTCTTACGAGCAGTACTTC.